These 23 T cell receptor beta chains originate from one sample sequenced in a study of identical twins. TCRdb independently ran MiXCR on the 5' RACE reads; one entry per CDR3 protein. This table holds nearly 900,000 distinct CDR3 sequences, about 12% found once. These data are also associated with another study on yellow fever vaccine responses in identical twins.

The sequencing sample was made of PBMCs. The origin of the receptors is a woman in her late teens or twenties in good health.

This chain links TRBV3-1 with TRBJ2-1; 9 positions agree with TRBD2. Germline values: CDR1 LGHDT, CDR2 YNNKEL (reference sequence). V lost 1 base and J lost 2; bases outside the gene matches: 9. The CDR3 is 18 amino acids. DNA for the CDR3: TGTGCCAGCAGCCAAGTCTTGAGCGGGAGGCCCCCCTACAATGAGCAGTTCTTC. Translated, it gives CASSQVLSGRPPYNEQFF.

The table lists this clonotype with many counts. The chain employs TRBV20-1 and TRBJ2-5; no clear D gene. The CDR3 sequence is 11 residues long. V dropped 0 bases and J dropped 3 bases, with 2 bases sitting between them. The germline V gene encodes CDR1 DFQATT and CDR2 SNEGSKA (reference sequence). The CDR3 sequence: CSAREEETQYF. In DNA, the CDR3 is TGCAGTGCTAGAGAAGAAGAGACCCAGTACTTC.

The gene calls are TRBV5-1 and TRBJ2-2, with D possibly called TRBD1 or TRBD2 (6 bases each). Trimming stripped 0 bases from V and 1 base from J, with 19 bases between. Germline loops: CDR1 SGHRS, CDR2 YFSETQ. The CDR3 has 19 residues. The CDR3 sequence: CASSLDSGQRGVNTGELFF. The CDR3 DNA sequence: TGCGCCAGCAGCTTGGATAGCGGCCAGAGGGGGGTGAACACCGGGGAGCTGTTTTTT.

This clonotype showed up just a few times. For the CDR3, the DNA is TGTGCCAGCAGCTTATATGGCCCAGCGGGTTATACCTACGAGCAGTACTTC. As protein: CASSLYGPAGYTYEQYF. V usage is TRBV7-2 and J usage is TRBJ2-7; maybe TRBD2 (6 bases). The ends were cut back, 2 bases at V and 2 bases at J, with 19 bases in the middle. Germline assignment: CDR1 SGHTA and CDR2 FQGNSA. The CDR3 sequence is 17 residues long.

The chain combines TRBV28 with TRBJ1-5; no firm D call. Germline V gene lookup returns CDR1 MDHEN and CDR2 SYDVKM. CDR3 size: 16 residues. Trimming removed 7 bases at V and 5 bases at J, with 21 bases between. The CDR3 protein is CASTQLNLRPDQPQHF. The CDR3 DNA is TGTGCCAGCACCCAGTTAAATCTACGTCCCGATCAGCCCCAGCATTTT.

The chain joins TRBV6-1 to TRBJ1-5, with a weak D call TRBD1 (6 bases). Germline V gives CDR1 MNHNS, CDR2 SASEGT. The CDR3 consists of 15 residues. V was clipped by 8 bases and J by 6 bases, with 20 bases between them. The CDR3 nucleotides read TGTGCCAGCGGCCGACAGGTCGACTTGAGTCAGCCCCAGCATTTT. This codes for CASGRQVDLSQPQHF.

The rearrangement links TRBV28 to TRBJ2-5; D is perhaps TRBD1 (6 bases). The CDR3 runs 16 residues. V lost 1 base, J lost 4 bases, and 16 bases lay in between. The germline V gene encodes CDR1 MDHEN and CDR2 SYDVKM. The CDR3 region is CASSLFMGLGGETQYF. In DNA, the CDR3 is TGTGCCAGCAGTTTATTTATGGGATTAGGGGGAGAGACCCAGTACTTC.

This clonotype was counted a few times. The chain employs TRBV20-1 and TRBJ2-6; 8 nucleotides agree with TRBD1. Germline CDR1 DFQATT, CDR2 SNEGSKA (reference sequence). J was trimmed by 0 bases and V by 5 bases; bases with no gene match: 6. The CDR3 extends over 16 amino acids. CDR3 in DNA: TGCAGTGCTTGGGACAGGACGAGCTCTGGGGCCAACGTCCTGACTTTC. As protein: CSAWDRTSSGANVLTF.

This clonotype was observed a handful of times. The chain recombines TRBV12-3 or TRBV12-4 with TRBJ2-2; D unclear. The CDR3 length is 15 residues. V gave up 3 bases and J gave up 1 base, with 9 bases separating them. In DNA form, the CDR3 reads TGTGCCAGCAGTTTTCTGGCGGAGAACACCGGGGAGCTGTTTTTT. It codes for CASSFLAENTGELFF.

This clonotype has only a few counts. This chain uses TRBV12-3 or TRBV12-4 with TRBJ1-1; 7 bases fit TRBD1. This CDR3 has 15 residues. The ends lost 6 bases at V and 5 bases at J; junction bases unmatched: 12. CDR3 protein: CASSLKQGRETEAFF. In DNA, the CDR3 is TGTGCCAGCAGCCTGAAACAGGGGAGGGAAACTGAAGCTTTCTTT.

The V gene is TRBV5-1, the J gene TRBJ2-3; the D gene is possibly TRBD1 (5 bases). The V gene lost 7 bases and the J gene lost 3 bases, with 6 bases spanning the gap. CDR3 length: 11 residues. Germline CDR1 is SGHRS and CDR2 is YFSETQ. The CDR3 spells CASGQTDTQYF. CDR3 nucleotide sequence: TGCGCCAGCGGACAAACAGATACGCAGTATTTT.

This chain links TRBV12-3 or TRBV12-4 with TRBJ2-7; 10 nucleotides match TRBD2. The CDR3 covers 14 residues. Germline trimming cut 2 bases from V and 5 bases from J; bases unmatched to any gene: 3. The CDR3 sequence: CASSLLAGVHEQYF. The CDR3 coding sequence is TGTGCCAGCAGTTTACTAGCGGGAGTGCACGAGCAGTACTTC.

V is TRBV12-3 or TRBV12-4 and J is TRBJ2-4, with 11 bases that match TRBD2. The CDR3 covers 18 residues. V trimming: 3 bases; J trimming: 3 bases; junction bases outside the gene matches: 10. CDR3 loop: CASSFALAGGTGKNIQYF. CDR3 nucleotides: TGTGCCAGCAGTTTCGCCCTAGCGGGGGGCACTGGCAAAAACATTCAGTACTTC.

The chain links TRBV24-1 to TRBJ1-2, with D perhaps TRBD1 (5 bases). This CDR3 has 12 residues. Germline values: CDR1 KGHDR, CDR2 SFDVKD. V lost 8 bases, J lost 8 bases, and 14 bases lay in between. This CDR3 reads CATTAGVGGYTF. The CDR3 DNA is TGTGCCACCACCGCGGGGGTTGGCGGCTACACCTTC.

With respect to this clonotype: A much bigger clone sits one base away, suggesting this may be a read error. The chain combines TRBV5-1 with TRBJ2-3; D is uncertain. This CDR3 region has 14 residues. Germline V gene sequence: CDR1 SGHRS, CDR2 YFSETQ. The CDR3 region has the DNA TGCTCCAGCAGCTGGCCCCTTGCCACAGATACGCAGTATTTT. This encodes CSSSWPLATDTQYF.

The chain uses TRBV20-1 and TRBJ2-5, with 14 bases matching TRBD2. Losses at the gene ends were 4 bases for V and 4 bases for J; bases not matched to a gene: 2. Germline V lookup: CDR1 DFQATT, CDR2 SNEGSKA (reference sequence). The CDR3 has 14 amino acids. The CDR3 coding sequence is TGCAGTGCTAAGACTAGCGGGGGGGGAGAGACCCAGTACTTC. Translation gives CSAKTSGGGETQYF.

J is TRBJ1-4 and V is TRBV12-3 or TRBV12-4; a weak D match, TRBD1 (5 bases). Trimming stripped 7 bases from V and 5 bases from J, with 11 bases between. The CDR3 has 13 residues. CDR3 region: CASTGTRNEKLFF. CDR3 nucleotides: TGTGCCAGCACCGGGACGCGGAATGAAAAACTGTTTTTT.

In the case of this clonotype: One end of the junction varies from germline; a read error may be responsible. The CDR3 region is CASSRRLAGTDNERFF. CDR3 DNA: TGCGCCAGCAGCCGTCGACTAGCGGGAACCGACAATGAGCGGTTCTTC. This chain links TRBV5-1 with TRBJ2-1; 11 positions match TRBD2. The CDR3 loop spans 16 amino acids. Germline CDR1 is SGHRS and CDR2 is YFSETQ.

A few counts support this clonotype. This chain joins TRBV29-1 and TRBJ1-4, with D unclear. Germline CDR1 and CDR2: SQVTM and ANQGSEA. CDR3 size: 11 residues. Trimming stripped 6 bases from V and 8 bases from J, with 10 bases between. CDR3 coding DNA: TGCAGCGTCCGACGATCCGAAAAACTGTTTTTT. Amino acids: CSVRRSEKLFF.

This clonotype was picked up a small number of times. The genes are TRBV6-1 and TRBJ2-7; a possible D gene is TRBD1 (5 bases). V lost 2 bases and J lost 5, with 10 bases in between. CDR1 and CDR2 from the germline V gene are MNHNS and SASEGT. The CDR3 sequence is 13 residues long. CDR3 sequence: CASSERGPDEQYV. For the CDR3, the DNA is TGTGCCAGCAGTGAAAGGGGCCCGGACGAGCAGTACGTC.

This clonotype was seen more than once but under ten times. The V and J genes are TRBV29-1 and TRBJ2-3; 10 bases line up with TRBD2. V gave up 3 bases and J gave up 1 base; unmatched junction bases: 7. Germline lookup yields CDR1 SQVTM and CDR2 ANQGSEA. CDR3 length equals 16 residues. For the CDR3, the DNA is TGCAGCGTTGATAGACTAGCGGGCTCCGGCACAGATACGCAGTATTTT. It translates to CSVDRLAGSGTDTQYF.

This clonotype was seen only a few times. J is TRBJ1-6 and V is TRBV6-2 or TRBV6-3, with 7 bases lining up with TRBD1. The J segment lost 7 bases and the V segment lost 7 bases, leaving 10 bases of the junction unmatched. CDR1 is MNHEY, CDR2 SVGEGT, per germline. The CDR3 loop spans 15 amino acids. The CDR3 loop is CASNKMGQQNSPLHF. CDR3 coding DNA: TGTGCCAGCAATAAAATGGGACAGCAGAATTCACCCCTCCACTTT.

This clonotype showed up just a few times. V gene TRBV10-3 combines with J gene TRBJ2-7; D call uncertain. Germline V gene lookup returns CDR1 ENHRY and CDR2 SYGVKD. Trimming left V 7 bases short and J 3 bases short, with 16 bases between. The CDR3 contains 14 residues. CDR3 loop: CAITAGLTNYEQYF. The CDR3 bases are TGTGCCATCACCGCCGGTTTGACGAACTACGAGCAGTACTTC.